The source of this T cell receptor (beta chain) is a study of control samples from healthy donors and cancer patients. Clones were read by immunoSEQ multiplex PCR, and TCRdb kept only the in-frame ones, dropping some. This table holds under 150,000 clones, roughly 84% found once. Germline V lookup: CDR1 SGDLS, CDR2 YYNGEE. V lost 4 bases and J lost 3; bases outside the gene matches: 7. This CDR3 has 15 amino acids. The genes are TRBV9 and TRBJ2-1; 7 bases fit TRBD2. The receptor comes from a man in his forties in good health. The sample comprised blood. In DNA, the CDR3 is TGTGCCAGCAGCCTCACTAGCGCCGTCTACAATGAGCAGTTCTTC. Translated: CASSLTSAVYNEQFF.